This T cell receptor (beta chain) is drawn from a study of blood T cells in healthy people across ages. Collection of roughly 10 milliliters of peripheral blood was performed for each donor. Then a second PCR, running about 6 to 11 cycles, was carried out with a sample-barcoded 5' primer and a J-beta primer mix. TCRdb reprocessed the 5' RACE reads with MiXCR, giving one entry per CDR3 protein. The table has about 670,000 distinct CDR3 sequences, 52% seen once. Germline V lookup: CDR1 SGHRS, CDR2 YFSETQ. V was cut by 1 base and J by 2 bases, with 6 bases left in between. The CDR3 spans 13 residues. This chain links TRBV5-1 with TRBJ1-2, with no clear D. The sample was blood. This clonotype was sampled from a woman older than 75 in good health. This chain's CDR3 is CASSLWENYGYTF. The CDR3 nucleotides read TGCGCCAGCAGCTTGTGGGAAAACTATGGCTACACCTTC. The full variable domain, in which reference TRBV5-1 and TRBJ1-2 provide the parts outside the CDR3, is KAGVTQTPRYLIKTRGQQVTLSCSPISGHRSVSWYQQTPGQGLQFLFEYFSETQRNKGNFPGRFSGRQFSNSRSEMNVSTLELGDSALYLCASSLWENYGYTFGSGTRLTVV.